The 2 T cell receptor beta chains reported below all come from one sample, sequenced in a study of shared clonotypes between healthy human individuals. Repertoires were generated with immunoSEQ multiplex PCR, while TCRdb's copy carries only in-frame clones and drops some. The table lists roughly 640,000 clones, around 97% of them singletons. Source material: naive CD4+ T cells sorted from blood. Subset: CD45RA+ positively selected. The receptors shown here come from a woman under 40 in good health.

The chain is built from TRBV18 and TRBJ2-7; D unresolved. The CDR3 loop spans 13 amino acids. Germline CDR1 is KGHSH and CDR2 is LQKENI. V lost 5 bases and J lost 7, with 15 bases in between. In DNA, the CDR3 is TGTGCCAGCTCAACGGTTTTGGGGAATGAGCAGTACTTC. It encodes CASSTVLGNEQYF.

The rearrangement joins TRBV18 to TRBJ2-7; 7 nucleotides line up with TRBD1. J gave up 5 bases and V 3 bases, and 4 bases lay outside the gene matches. CDR1 and CDR2 (germline): KGHSH, LQKENI. The CDR3 totals 13 residues. The CDR3 nucleotides are TGTGCCAGCTCACCGGACAGGTCCCACGAGCAGTACTTC. Residues: CASSPDRSHEQYF.